Listed here is a single T cell receptor (beta chain). This clone was found a few times. Its antigen is currently not known. It has no much larger one-base neighbor in the sample; base qualities were not kept. For sequencing of the TCRbeta CDR3 region, genomic DNA was extracted from the sorted cells. The immunoSEQ Assay was used for sequencing of TCRbeta CDR3 regions. TCRdb took over this immuneACCESS table, retaining in-frame rearrangements with V and J assigned. Such tables are incomplete; in checked studies, under half of the missing clones stem from an unresolved V gene, and the remainder is unexplained. The sample yields under 15,000 clones; about 78% were counted once. The biggest ten clones account for under 45% of the sample. From the germline V gene, CDR1 is MDHEN and CDR2 is SYDVKM. Germline trimming: 5 bases from V, 7 bases from J; junction bases outside gene matches: 13. From cysteine to phenylalanine, the CDR3 is 17 amino acids long. The sequence is cut down to CDR3 DNA, 51 bases in frame from base 1.

The trial excluded patients who had a history of autoimmune disease or who were on systemic immunosuppression. In every dose cohort, peripheral blood was drawn for TCR sequencing at baseline, cycle 4 day 1, and cycle 7 day 1. The samples were drawn from a first-in-human, open-label, multicenter phase I dose-escalation trial of ivuxolimab. The trial enrolled adults with locally advanced or metastatic head and neck squamous cell, hepatocellular, melanoma or renal cell carcinoma. Before TCR sequencing, CD4+ T cells and CD8+ T cells were sorted from peripheral blood as separate populations. These data come from a study of OX40 agonist ivuxolimab in advanced cancers. With regard to the full study: The costimulatory receptor OX40 (CD134) was targeted by ivuxolimab, a fully human IgG2 agonistic monoclonal antibody. Partial responses occurred in three dose-escalation patients: two with cutaneous melanoma and one with hepatocellular carcinoma. The purpose of peripheral TCRbeta sequencing was to test whether ivuxolimab changed TCR sequence diversity and led to clonal T-cell expansion. Patients were allowed to have had prior anti-PD-1, anti-PD-L1 or anti-CTLA-4 therapy, and approximately 40% of the dose-escalation patients had previously received checkpoint inhibitors. The paper reports the monotherapy dose-escalation portion (N of about 54 patients) of the phase I ivuxolimab trial. Intravenous ivuxolimab was administered to patients every 2 weeks at six dose levels: 0.01, 0.1, 0.3, 1.5, 3 and 10 mg/kg. Among the approximately 50 dose-escalation patients, some 20 had hepatocellular carcinoma, approximately 15 melanoma, 9 renal cell carcinoma and 9 head and neck cancer. In the dose-escalation cohort, 75% to 90% of patients were male, and the mean age was around 65 years with a range of roughly 23 to 79.

What the study reported, not specific to this receptor: Which antigens the clonally expanded peripheral T cells were specific for was not determined. At doses of 0.1 to 3.0 mg/kg, clonal expansion of both CD4+ and CD8+ T cells in blood was seen between baseline and week 6. On average, CD8+ T cells showed more expanded clones than CD4+ T cells after ivuxolimab. Low levels of normalized T-cell clonal expansion were also seen in some patients who did not respond. In partial responders in the 0.1-3.0 mg/kg groups, normalized peripheral clonal expansion was found to be among the lowest, especially among CD8+ T cells.

This TCR was sampled from an adult with an advanced solid tumor such as melanoma, head and neck, liver or kidney cancer. The material was CD4+ or CD8+ T cells sorted from blood, obtained in a trial of the OX40 agonist ivuxolimab. The receptor chain draws on TRBV28 and TRBJ2-7; TRBD2 agrees with 14 junctional bases. The bases read TGTGCCAGCAGTACACCAAAGACTAGCGGGAGGGCCAGGGAGCAGTACTTC. It translates as CASSTPKTSGRAREQYF.